The rows below give T cell receptor beta chains drawn from one sample of a study of cytomegalovirus exposure and HLA in healthy donors. Libraries were prepared by immunoSEQ multiplex PCR; TCRdb keeps only in-frame clonotypes and omits some of them. The sample contains roughly 190,000 clones, approximately 85% of which appear only once. Sequenced: PBMCs. These receptor sequences come from a woman aged 18-29 years in good health and CMV-seronegative. CDR3s include the opening cysteine and the closing phenylalanine or tryptophan. The D gene is left open where the match is weak. The size field is filled for only some rows; it gives once, few, many or a size class.

j_call v_call clone_size d_call cdr3_nt cdr3_aa
TRBJ1-1 TRBV7-9 few - TGTGCCAGCAGCTTATCGTTTGGGAGGAACACTGAAGCTTTCTTT CASSLSFGRNTEAFF
TRBJ1-1 TRBV5-1 - - TGCGCCAGCAGCTTGGATTCAGGGTTGACTGAAGCTTTCTTT CASSLDSGLTEAFF
TRBJ2-5 TRBV27 - - TGTGCCAGCAGTTTGCGTGGGCGGACAGCGGAGACCCAGTACTTC CASSLRGRTAETQYF
TRBJ2-7 TRBV7-8 - - TGTGCCAGCAGCTTAGTTACTGGGAGCTCCTACGAGCAGTACTTC CASSLVTGSSYEQYF
TRBJ2-7 TRBV12-2 - - TGTGCAAGTCGCTTTCCCGGCGGCAGATCATACGAGCAGTACTTC CASRFPGGRSYEQYF
TRBJ2-3 TRBV12-5 - TRBD1 TGTGCTAGTGGCAAGGGACAGGGCGCGATCACAGATACGCAGTATTTT CASGKGQGAITDTQYF
TRBJ2-7 TRBV5-5 - TRBD1 TGTGCCAGCAGCTTGGTTTGGGACAGGGGTCCGGGAGTCTCCTACGAGCAGTACTTC CASSLVWDRGPGVSYEQYF
TRBJ1-4 TRBV9 - TRBD1 TGTGCCAGCAGCTTAAGGACAGGGGGGAACGAAAAACTGTTTTTT CASSLRTGGNEKLFF
TRBJ2-1 TRBV5-1 few TRBD2 TGCGCCAGCAGCTTGGAGGGGCTAGCGGGAGTTTCCCGTAATCCTAATGAGCAGTTCTTC CASSLEGLAGVSRNPNEQFF
TRBJ2-7 TRBV19 - - TGTGCCAGTAGTATAGATAGAGGAAGAGACTACGAGCAGTACTTC CASSIDRGRDYEQYF
TRBJ2-7 TRBV5-4 - - TGTGCCAGCAGCCGGGAGACTAGTAGAAACTACGAGCAGTACTTC CASSRETSRNYEQYF
TRBJ1-5 TRBV23-1 - - TGCGCCAGCGAGACCCCGGACAAGCAGAGCAATCAGCCCCAGCATTTT CASETPDKQSNQPQHF
TRBJ1-5 TRBV19 - - TGTGCCAGTAGTGAGGGACTCCGCAATCAGCCCCAGCATTTT CASSEGLRNQPQHF
TRBJ2-4 TRBV19 - - TGTGCCAGTACGTACACAGCGGAACCGAACGAAGGTATTCAGTACTTC CASTYTAEPNEGIQYF
TRBJ1-4 TRBV6-6 - - TGTGCCAGCAGCCAGGACACCCAGGCAGATAAAAAACTGTTTTTT CASSQDTQADKKLFF
TRBJ1-2 TRBV10-2 - - TGCGCCAGCAGTGAGTCCCCAGAAACTAACTATGGCTACACCTTC CASSESPETNYGYTF
TRBJ2-1 TRBV30 - TRBD2 TGTGCCTGGAGCGGGCCCAGACTAGCGGGAGTCCACAATGAGCAGTTCTTC CAWSGPRLAGVHNEQFF
TRBJ2-7 TRBV10-2 - TRBD1 TGCGCCAGCAGTGTCGACAGGGGGCAATACGAGCAGTACTTC CASSVDRGQYEQYF
TRBJ1-3 TRBV10-2 - TRBD1 TGCGCCAGCAGTGAGTGGGGGACAGTTGGAAACACCATATATTTT CASSEWGTVGNTIYF
TRBJ1-5 TRBV6-6 - TRBD1 TGTGCCAGCAGTCCGGGACAGGCCTACTTCAATCAGCCCCAGCATTTT CASSPGQAYFNQPQHF
TRBJ2-7 TRBV25-1 - - TGTGCCAGCAGTGAATTGGGGGGTTCCTACGAGCAGTACTTC CASSELGGSYEQYF
TRBJ1-1 TRBV6-5 - TRBD1 TGTGCCAGCAGTTACTCCAACAGGGGGGGAACTGAAGCTTTCTTT CASSYSNRGGTEAFF
TRBJ2-7 TRBV30 - TRBD2 TGTGCCTGGAGTATAACTAGCGGGATAAACGAGCAGTACTTC CAWSITSGINEQYF
TRBJ2-2 TRBV5-1 - TRBD2 TGCGCCAGCAGCCATGGGGCTAGCGGGACACCGAACACCGGGGAGCTGTTTTTT CASSHGASGTPNTGELFF
TRBJ2-1 TRBV5-8 - TRBD2 TGTGCCAGCAGCTCCACCGGGACTAGCGGGGAAAACTACAATGAGCAGTTCTTC CASSSTGTSGENYNEQFF
TRBJ2-3 TRBV29-1 few - TGCAGCGCCCACCTTGTACGGGGGGCCGGCACAGATACGCAGTATTTT CSAHLVRGAGTDTQYF
TRBJ1-1 TRBV28 - TRBD1 TGTGCCAGCACCACAGGACAGGGGACTGAAGCTTTCTTT CASTTGQGTEAFF
TRBJ1-2 TRBV30 - - TGTGCCTGGAGTGTACCCGCCGGGGGGCCTAACTATGGCTACACCTTC CAWSVPAGGPNYGYTF
TRBJ2-7 TRBV29-1 - - TGCAGCGTTGAACCTTCTAGGGGCGGATTGCCTACCTACGAGCAGTACTTC CSVEPSRGGLPTYEQYF
TRBJ1-1 TRBV6-5 - TRBD1 TGTGCCAGCAGTAGCTTGGGGGACAGCACTGAAGCTTTCTTT CASSSLGDSTEAFF
TRBJ2-1 TRBV7-2 - TRBD2 TGTGCCAGCAGCATCAACCACGGCGGGGGGGCCAGAAGGGATGAGCAGTTCTTC CASSINHGGGARRDEQFF
TRBJ1-6 TRBV6-5 once - TGTGCCAGCAGCCCTCGACAGGCGGGTTCACCCCTCCACTTT CASSPRQAGSPLHF
TRBJ2-2 TRBV5-4 - - TGTGCCAGCAGCTTTGGGCGAACAGGCGACACCGGGGAGCTGTTTTTT CASSFGRTGDTGELFF
TRBJ2-1 TRBV6-5 - - TGTGCCAGCAGTCCGGACTTCCTCCTCTACAATGAGCAGTTCTTC CASSPDFLLYNEQFF
TRBJ2-7 TRBV6-7 - TRBD2 TGTGCCAGCTCCCCGGGGGGCGAGCAGTACTTC CASSPGGEQYF
TRBJ1-5 TRBV6-5 - - TGTGCCAGCAGTTACTCTGGGGGGGGGCATCAGCCCCAGCATTTT CASSYSGGGHQPQHF
TRBJ2-3 TRBV14 - TRBD2 TGTGCCAGCAGCCAAGGACTCCTAGCGGGAGGGGGAGACACGCAGTATTTT CASSQGLLAGGGDTQYF
TRBJ2-5 TRBV6-6 - TRBD1 TGTGCCAGCAGCTTAGGGACAGGGGGCGAGACCCAGTACTTC CASSLGTGGETQYF
TRBJ1-2 TRBV2 - - TGTGCCAGCAGGATCGACAGTCGGTCCCTCTATGGCTACACCTTC CASRIDSRSLYGYTF
TRBJ2-7 TRBV10-1 - TRBD1 TGCGCCAGCAGTGAGTGGACAGGGTCGGAGCAGTACTTC CASSEWTGSEQYF
TRBJ1-1 TRBV6-5 - - TGTGCCAGCAGTTACCATGGGAGGCCTGAAGCTTTCTTT CASSYHGRPEAFF
TRBJ2-7 TRBV27 - TRBD1 TGTGCCAGCAGGCCGGGACAGGGGGCGCGAGAGCAGTACTTC CASRPGQGAREQYF
TRBJ2-2 TRBV7-3 - TRBD2 TGTGCCAGCAGCTTAGTCGGGGGGAATACCGGGGAGCTGTTTTTT CASSLVGGNTGELFF
TRBJ1-1 TRBV19 - - TGTGCCAGTAGTATAGCAGGGGCTCCAGGGGAGAGTGAAGCTTTCTTT CASSIAGAPGESEAFF
TRBJ2-5 TRBV7-2 - TRBD2 TGTGCCAGCAGCTTTTTGGGCGGGGGGAGAGAGACCCAGTACTTC CASSFLGGGRETQYF
TRBJ2-1 TRBV5-1 - TRBD2 TGCGCCAGCAGCCAGTTAGCGGGGGGGCAGTACAATGAGCAGTTCTTC CASSQLAGGQYNEQFF
TRBJ2-5 TRBV11-2 once - TGTGCCAGCAGCTTAGGGGCAGGGGGGTACCAAGAGACCCAGTACTTC CASSLGAGGYQETQYF
TRBJ1-6 TRBV27 - TRBD1 TGTGCCAGCAGTTTACCCCAGGGGGGTGTTTCACCCCTCCACTTT CASSLPQGGVSPLHF
TRBJ2-5 TRBV18 - - TGTGCCAGCTCGGTCACAGGGACGGAGACCCAGTACTTC CASSVTGTETQYF
TRBJ1-6 TRBV6-1 few TRBD1 TGTGCCAGCAGCGACCCAGGGGGCACCCTTCTCCTCCACTTT CASSDPGGTLLLHF
TRBJ1-6 TRBV6-1 - - TGTGCCAGCAGGCCAGATTCTAATTCACCCCTCCACTTT CASRPDSNSPLHF
TRBJ2-7 TRBV5-1 few TRBD2 TGCGCCAGCAGCTTGGGACTAGCGGGGGCGGACGAGCAGTACTTC CASSLGLAGADEQYF
TRBJ2-1 TRBV11-3 - - TGTGCCAGCAGCCCAACCCGGGGGGCGTCCTACAATGAGCAGTTCTTC CASSPTRGASYNEQFF
TRBJ1-5 TRBV2 - - TGTGCCAGCTTGAGTACGCGGGGATATCAGCCCCAGCATTTT CASLSTRGYQPQHF
TRBJ2-3 TRBV6-5 - TRBD1 TGTGCCAGCAGTCTGGACAGGGGGCGGGGAGATACGCAGTATTTT CASSLDRGRGDTQYF
TRBJ1-4 TRBV5-1 - - TGCGCCAGCAGCTTTGTTGGCTCAACTAATGAAAAACTGTTTTTT CASSFVGSTNEKLFF
TRBJ1-1 TRBV6-5 - TRBD1 TGTGCCAGCAGACCGGGACAGAGATTTACTGAAGCTTTCTTT CASRPGQRFTEAFF
TRBJ1-1 TRBV18 - - TGTGCCAGCTCACCACCCGGGGACGGGGGAGGCACTGAAGCTTTCTTT CASSPPGDGGGTEAFF
TRBJ2-7 TRBV27 - - TGTGCCAGCAGTTTAGCGGGTTTATCCTACGAGCAGTACTTC CASSLAGLSYEQYF